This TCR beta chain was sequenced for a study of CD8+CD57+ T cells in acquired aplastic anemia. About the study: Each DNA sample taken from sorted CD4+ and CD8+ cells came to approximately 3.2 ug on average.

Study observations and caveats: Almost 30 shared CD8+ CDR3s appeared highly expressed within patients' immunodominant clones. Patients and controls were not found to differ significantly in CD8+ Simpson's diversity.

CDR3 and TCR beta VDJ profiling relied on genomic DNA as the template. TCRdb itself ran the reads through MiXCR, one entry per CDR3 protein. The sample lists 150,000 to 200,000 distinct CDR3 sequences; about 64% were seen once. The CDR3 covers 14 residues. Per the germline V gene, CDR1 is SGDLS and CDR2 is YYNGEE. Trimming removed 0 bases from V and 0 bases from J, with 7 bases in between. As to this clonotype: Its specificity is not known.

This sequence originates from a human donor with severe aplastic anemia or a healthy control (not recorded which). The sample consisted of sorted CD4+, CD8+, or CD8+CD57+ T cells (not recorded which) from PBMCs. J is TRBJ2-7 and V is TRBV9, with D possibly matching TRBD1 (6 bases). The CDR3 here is CASSVGTVSYEQYF. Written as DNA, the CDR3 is TGTGCCAGCAGCGTAGGGACAGTCTCCTACGAGCAGTACTTC.